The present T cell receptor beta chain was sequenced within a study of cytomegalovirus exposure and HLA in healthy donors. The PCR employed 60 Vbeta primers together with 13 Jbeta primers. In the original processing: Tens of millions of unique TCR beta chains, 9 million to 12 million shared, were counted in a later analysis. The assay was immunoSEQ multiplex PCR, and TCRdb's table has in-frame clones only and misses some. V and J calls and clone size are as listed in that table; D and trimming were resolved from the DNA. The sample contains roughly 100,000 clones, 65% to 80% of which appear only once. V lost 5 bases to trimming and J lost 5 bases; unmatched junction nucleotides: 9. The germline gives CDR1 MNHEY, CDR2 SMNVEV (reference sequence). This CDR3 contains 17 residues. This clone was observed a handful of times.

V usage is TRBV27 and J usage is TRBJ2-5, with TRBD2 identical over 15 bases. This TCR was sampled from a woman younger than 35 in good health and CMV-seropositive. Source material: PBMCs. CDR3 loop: CASSPGLAGGPWETQYF. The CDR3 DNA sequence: TGTGCCAGCAGTCCCGGACTAGCGGGAGGGCCTTGGGAGACCCAGTACTTC.